One sample yielded the 6 T cell receptor beta chains listed below, sequenced in a study of T-cell memory formation after mild COVID-19. TCRdb reanalysed the 5' RACE reads using MiXCR and keeps one entry per CDR3 protein. The sample lists about 340,000 distinct CDR3 sequences, about a sixth seen once, with 20% to 25% in the top ten. The sample comprised PBMCs or a T cell subset sorted from them (not recorded which). The receptors shown here come from a man aged 18-30 years who had mild COVID-19 (a few samples of this study predate the infection). Cell type and time point are not known.

This clonotype was observed a few times. The V and J genes are TRBV5-4 and TRBJ2-2; 9 bases align to TRBD1. Germline CDR1 reads SGHNT; CDR2 reads YYREEE (reference sequence). The CDR3 contains 14 residues. V dropped 4 bases and J dropped 9; count of bases not matched to a gene: 7. The CDR3 region has the DNA TGTGCCAGCAGCCGGACAGGGGATCTCCGGGAGCTGTTTTTT. It encodes CASSRTGDLRELFF.

This clonotype has ten or more counts. CDR3 amino acids: CASSTRGGAGNEQFF. CDR3 nucleotides: TGTGCCAGCAGCACCCGCGGGGGGGCCGGCAATGAGCAGTTCTTC. The V gene is TRBV7-2, the J gene TRBJ2-1, with 9 bases matching TRBD2. This CDR3 region has 15 residues. Germline V lookup: CDR1 SGHTA, CDR2 FQGNSA. V shed 5 bases and J 6 bases; nucleotides not matched to a gene: 8. Looking up the rest from reference TRBV7-2 and TRBJ2-1 gives the full variable domain: GAGVSQSPSNKVTEKGKDVELRCDPISGHTALYWYRQSLGQGLEFLIYFQGNSAPDKSGLPSDRFSAERTGGSVSTLTIQRTQQEDSAVYLCASSTRGGAGNEQFFGPGTRLTVL.

V is TRBV27 and J is TRBJ1-2, with D hard to call. The germline V and J ends were trimmed by 0 bases and 2 bases, with 4 bases remaining between them. Germline V lookup: CDR1 MNHEY, CDR2 SMNVEV (reference sequence). The CDR3 is made up of 13 amino acids. CDR3 in DNA: TGTGCCAGCAGTTTATCGCGGAACTATGGCTACACCTTC. This sequence encodes CASSLSRNYGYTF.

There are a few counts of this clonotype. The CDR3 protein is CASSESPGQGGSYNSPLHF. In DNA form, the CDR3 reads TGTGCCAGCAGTGAATCCCCGGGACAGGGTGGATCCTATAATTCACCCCTCCACTTT. V and J are TRBV25-1 and TRBJ1-6, with 9 bases lining up with TRBD1. CDR1 is MGHDK, CDR2 SYGVNS, per germline. The length of the CDR3 is 19 residues. The V segment lost 1 base and the J segment 1 base; nucleotides outside the gene matches: 8.

This clonotype has ten or more counts. The chain carries TRBV5-1 and TRBJ2-1; a possible D gene is TRBD2 (6 bases). Germline V lookup: CDR1 SGHRS, CDR2 YFSETQ. The CDR3 is 16 amino acids. Trimming pared 3 bases from V and 0 bases from J, leaving 13 bases between. CDR3 nucleotide sequence: TGCGCCAGCAGCTCCGGGACTTTCAGCTCCTACAATGAGCAGTTCTTC. This encodes CASSSGTFSSYNEQFF. The full variable domain, with the rest looked up from reference TRBV5-1 and TRBJ2-1, is KAGVTQTPRYLIKTRGQQVTLSCSPISGHRSVSWYQQTPGQGLQFLFEYFSETQRNKGNFPGRFSGRQFSNSRSEMNVSTLELGDSALYLCASSSGTFSSYNEQFFGPGTRLTVL.

This clonotype was seen repeatedly, ten times or more. The chain links TRBV4-1 to TRBJ2-7; TRBD1 aligns across 9 bases. The germline V gene has CDR1 MGHRA and CDR2 YSYEKL. The CDR3 runs 14 residues. After removal of 3 bases from V and 3 bases from J, the junction contained 3 bases not matched to a gene. The DNA of the CDR3 is TGCGCCAGCAGCCAGGGGACAGGGTACTACGAGCAGTACGTC. This sequence encodes CASSQGTGYYEQYV.